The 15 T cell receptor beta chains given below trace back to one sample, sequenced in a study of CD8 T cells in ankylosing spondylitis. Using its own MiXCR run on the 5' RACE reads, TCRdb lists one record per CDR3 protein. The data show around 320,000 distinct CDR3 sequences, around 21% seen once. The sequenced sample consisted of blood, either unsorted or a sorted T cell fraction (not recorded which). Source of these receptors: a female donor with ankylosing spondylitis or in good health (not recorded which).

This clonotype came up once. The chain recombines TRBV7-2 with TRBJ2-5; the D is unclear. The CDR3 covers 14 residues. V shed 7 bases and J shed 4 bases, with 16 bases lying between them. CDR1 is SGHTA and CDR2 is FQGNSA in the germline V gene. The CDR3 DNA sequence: TGTGCCAGCACCCCCCTCGGGCCCCGAGAGACCCAGTACTTC. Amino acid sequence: CASTPLGPRETQYF.

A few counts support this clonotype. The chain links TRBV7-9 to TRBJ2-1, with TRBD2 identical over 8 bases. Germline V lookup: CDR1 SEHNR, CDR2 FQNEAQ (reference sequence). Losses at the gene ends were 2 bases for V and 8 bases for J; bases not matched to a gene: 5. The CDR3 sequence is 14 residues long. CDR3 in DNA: TGTGCCAGCAGCTTACCGGGACTAGTGGATGAGCAGTTCTTC. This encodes CASSLPGLVDEQFF.

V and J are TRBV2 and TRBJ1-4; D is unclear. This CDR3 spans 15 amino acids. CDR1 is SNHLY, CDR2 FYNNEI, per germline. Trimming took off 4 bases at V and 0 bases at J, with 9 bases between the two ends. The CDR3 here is CASSGPLATNEKLFF. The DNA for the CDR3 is TGTGCCAGCAGTGGTCCACTTGCAACTAATGAAAAACTGTTTTTT.

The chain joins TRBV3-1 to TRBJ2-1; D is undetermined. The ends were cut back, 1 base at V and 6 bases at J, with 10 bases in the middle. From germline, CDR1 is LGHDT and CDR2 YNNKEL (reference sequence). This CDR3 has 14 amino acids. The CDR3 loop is CASSQVARLNEQFF. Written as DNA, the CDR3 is TGTGCCAGCAGCCAAGTCGCCCGCCTCAATGAGCAGTTCTTC.

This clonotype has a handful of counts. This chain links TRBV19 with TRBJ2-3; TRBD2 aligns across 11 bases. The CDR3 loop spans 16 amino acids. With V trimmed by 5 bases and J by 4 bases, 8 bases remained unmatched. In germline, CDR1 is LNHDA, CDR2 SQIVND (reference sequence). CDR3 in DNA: TGTGCCAGTAGTGATATAGCGGGAGGGCCGTCAGATACGCAGTATTTT. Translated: CASSDIAGGPSDTQYF.

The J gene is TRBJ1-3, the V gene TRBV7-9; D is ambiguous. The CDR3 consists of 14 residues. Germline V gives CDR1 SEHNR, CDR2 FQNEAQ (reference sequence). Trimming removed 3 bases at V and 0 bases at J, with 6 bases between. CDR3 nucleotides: TGTGCCAGCAGCTTGAGCGTCTCTGGAAACACCATATATTTT. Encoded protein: CASSLSVSGNTIYF.

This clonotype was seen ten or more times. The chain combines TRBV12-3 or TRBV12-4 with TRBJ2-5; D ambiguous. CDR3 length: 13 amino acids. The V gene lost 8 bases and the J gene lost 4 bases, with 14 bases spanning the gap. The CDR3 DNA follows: TGTGCCAGCCGAGTTATTGGGCGAGAGACCCAGTACTTC. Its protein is CASRVIGRETQYF.

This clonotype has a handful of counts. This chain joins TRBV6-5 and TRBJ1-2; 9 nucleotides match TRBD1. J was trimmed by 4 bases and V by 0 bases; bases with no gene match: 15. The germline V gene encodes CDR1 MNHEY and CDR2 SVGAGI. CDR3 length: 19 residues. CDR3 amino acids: CASSYSVPGQGLKGYGYTF. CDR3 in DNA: TGTGCCAGCAGTTACTCTGTCCCGGGACAGGGATTGAAGGGCTATGGCTACACCTTC.

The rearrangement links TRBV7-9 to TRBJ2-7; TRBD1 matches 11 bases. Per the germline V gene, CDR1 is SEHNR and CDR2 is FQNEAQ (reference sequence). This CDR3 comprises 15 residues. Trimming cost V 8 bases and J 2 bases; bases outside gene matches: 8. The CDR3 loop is CASVIGTGGPYEQYF. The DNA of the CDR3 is TGTGCCAGCGTCATCGGGACAGGGGGTCCCTACGAGCAGTACTTC. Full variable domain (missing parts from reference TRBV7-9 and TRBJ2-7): DTGVSQNPRHKITKRGQNVTFRCDPISEHNRLYWYRQTLGQGPEFLTYFQNEAQLEKSRLLSDRFSAERPKGSFSTLEIQRTEQGDSAMYLCASVIGTGGPYEQYFGPGTRLTVT.

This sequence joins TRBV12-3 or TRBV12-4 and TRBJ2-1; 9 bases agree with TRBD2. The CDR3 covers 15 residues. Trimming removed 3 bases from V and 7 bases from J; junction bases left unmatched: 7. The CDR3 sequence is CASSLSLAGWNEQFF. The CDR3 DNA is TGTGCCAGCAGTTTGAGTCTAGCGGGGTGGAATGAGCAGTTCTTC.

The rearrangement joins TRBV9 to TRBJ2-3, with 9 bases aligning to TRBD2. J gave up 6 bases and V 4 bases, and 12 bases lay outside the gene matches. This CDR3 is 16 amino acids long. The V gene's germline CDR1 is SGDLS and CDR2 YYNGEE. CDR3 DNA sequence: TGTGCCAGCAGCCCCCGAGTGGCGGGAGGGGGTGATACGCAGTATTTT. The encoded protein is CASSPRVAGGGDTQYF.

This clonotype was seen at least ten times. Written as DNA, the CDR3 is TGCAGTGCTAGACCCTACCGCAATCAGCCCCAGCATTTT. Translated, it gives CSARPYRNQPQHF. The gene calls are TRBV20-1 and TRBJ1-5; D not certain. Germline CDR1 DFQATT, CDR2 SNEGSKA (reference sequence). This CDR3 spans 13 amino acids. V lost 2 bases, J lost 2 bases, and 7 bases lay in between.

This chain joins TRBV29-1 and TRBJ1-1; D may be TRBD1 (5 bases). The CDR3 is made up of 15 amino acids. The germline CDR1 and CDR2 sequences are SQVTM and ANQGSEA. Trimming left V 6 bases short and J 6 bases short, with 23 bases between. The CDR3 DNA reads TGCAGCGTCCCCACCGTCTCAGGGAATTTGCCTGAAGCTTTCTTT. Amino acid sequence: CSVPTVSGNLPEAFF.

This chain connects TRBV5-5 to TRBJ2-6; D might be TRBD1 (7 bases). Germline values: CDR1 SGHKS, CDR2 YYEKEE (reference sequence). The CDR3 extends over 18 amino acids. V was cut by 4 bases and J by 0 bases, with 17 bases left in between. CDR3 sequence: CASSARQGLPSGANVLTF. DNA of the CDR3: TGTGCCAGCAGCGCCCGACAGGGACTCCCCTCTGGGGCCAACGTCCTGACTTTC.

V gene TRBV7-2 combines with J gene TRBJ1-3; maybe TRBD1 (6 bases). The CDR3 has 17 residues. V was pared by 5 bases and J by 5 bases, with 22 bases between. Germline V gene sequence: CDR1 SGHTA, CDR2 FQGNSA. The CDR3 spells CASSPNRDFMGRNTIYF. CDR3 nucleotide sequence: TGTGCCAGCAGCCCGAACAGGGATTTCATGGGTCGAAACACCATATATTTT.